A single T cell receptor beta chain is shown here with its context. What it binds is unknown. This specimen comes from a study of Graves' ophthalmopathy and Graves' hyperthyroidism. Whole-study results and caveats: Ophthalmopathy progression was predicted with around 71% sensitivity and about 72% specificity. Most thyroid clonotypes expanded beyond 0.001 frequency were also found in blood.

The diagnostic workup employed clinical symptoms, serum thyroxine, TRAb, thyroid ultrasound and orbital computed tomography. Investigators amplified TCR beta CDR3 regions from RNA transcripts. Second-round multiplex PCR came after first-round RT-PCR with HTBI primers. TCRdb independently ran MiXCR on the multiplex PCR reads; one entry per CDR3 protein. The sample shows hundreds of thousands of distinct CDR3 sequences, 20% to 25% of them seen only once. This CDR3 comprises 14 residues. The germline V gene has CDR1 MDHEN and CDR2 SYDVKM. V was shortened by 5 bases and J by 7 bases, with 18 bases between the two germline ends.

The source material was peripheral blood. The chain links TRBV28 to TRBJ2-7, with a tentative D call TRBD1 (7 bases). The sequence was collected from a woman aged 18-35 years with stable Graves' hyperthyroidism. Some clones in this sample may be carry-over from other donors' samples. For the CDR3, the DNA is TGTGCCAGCAGTGCGGGACAGAACCCCAGAGAGCAGTACTTC. It specifies CASSAGQNPREQYF. The variable domain in full, with the rest retrieved from reference TRBV28 and TRBJ2-7, is DVKVTQSSRYLVKRTGEKVFLECVQDMDHENMFWYRQDPGLGLRLIYFSYDVKMKEKGDIPEGYSVSREKKERFSLILESASTNQTSMYLCASSAGQNPREQYFGPGTRLTVT.